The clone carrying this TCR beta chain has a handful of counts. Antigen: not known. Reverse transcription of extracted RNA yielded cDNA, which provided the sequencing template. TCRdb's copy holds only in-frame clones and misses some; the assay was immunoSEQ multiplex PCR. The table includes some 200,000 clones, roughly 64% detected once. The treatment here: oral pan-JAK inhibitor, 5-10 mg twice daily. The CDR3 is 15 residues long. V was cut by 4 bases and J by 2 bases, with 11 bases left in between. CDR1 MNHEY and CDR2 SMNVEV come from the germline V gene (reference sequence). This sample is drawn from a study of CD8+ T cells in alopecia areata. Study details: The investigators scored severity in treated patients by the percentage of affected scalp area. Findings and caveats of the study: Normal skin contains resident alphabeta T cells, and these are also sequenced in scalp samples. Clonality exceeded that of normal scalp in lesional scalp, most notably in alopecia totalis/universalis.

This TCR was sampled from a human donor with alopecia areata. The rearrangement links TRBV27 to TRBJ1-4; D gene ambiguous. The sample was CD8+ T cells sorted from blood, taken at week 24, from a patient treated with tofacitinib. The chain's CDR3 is CASSSIVATNEKLFF. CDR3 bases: TGTGCCAGCAGTTCCATTGTCGCGACTAATGAAAAACTGTTTTTT. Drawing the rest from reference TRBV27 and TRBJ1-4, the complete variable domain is EAQVTQNPRYLITVTGKKLTVTCSQNMNHEYMSWYRQDPGLGLRQIYYSMNVEVTDKGDVPEGYKVSRKEKRNFPLILESPSPNQTSLYFCASSSIVATNEKLFFGSGTQLSVL.